This TCR beta chain was obtained from a study of cytomegalovirus exposure and HLA in healthy donors. This clone was seen a few times. Its antigen is unidentified. With 60 Vbeta and 13 Jbeta primers, the PCR was carried out. How the authors handled the data: Later, an analysis found around 77 million unique TCR beta chains, and some 10 million of these were shared. Sequencing used immunoSEQ multiplex PCR; TCRdb keeps in-frame clones, though not all of them. That table furnishes V, J and clone size, whereas the DNA furnished D and trimming. The sample carries under 200,000 clones, approximately 11% recorded once. Findings of the study overall: The authors later found TCR association rates varying by HLA locus, with DRB1 most and HLA-C fewest. The study flagged approximately 180 TCR beta chains as cytomegalovirus-associated. The availability of immune exposure information extended only to CMV serostatus.

The sample comprised PBMCs. This receptor was identified in a man aged 50-59 years in good health and CMV-seropositive.

CDR3 DNA: TGTGCCACCAGCACCGTTCGGGGGAAAGGTGGGGAAAAACTGTTTTTT. Its translation: CATSTVRGKGGEKLFF. The chain has TRBV15 and TRBJ1-4; D possibly corresponds to TRBD1 (5 bases). V gave up 4 bases and J gave up 8 bases, with 20 bases separating them. Looked up from germline, CDR1 is LNHNV and CDR2 is YYDKDF (reference sequence). The CDR3 totals 16 residues.